The source of this T cell receptor beta chain is a study of blood T cells in healthy people across ages. The study, taken as a whole, reports: As age increased, TCR beta diversity per million T cells fell in a roughly linear fashion. When set beside aged donors, long-lived donors presented more naive CD4+ cells and higher diversity.

Next came a second PCR, run for about 7 to 12 cycles, which used a sample-barcoded 5' primer along with a J-beta primer mix. TCRdb reanalysed the 5' RACE reads using MiXCR and keeps one entry per CDR3 protein. Of approximately 960,000 distinct CDR3 sequences in the sample, almost 30% are singletons; the top ten hold about 9.4%. The CDR3 is 13 amino acids. The germline V gene encodes CDR1 MNHEY and CDR2 SVGAGI. Trimming pared 6 bases from V and 5 bases from J, leaving 11 bases between. Turning to this clonotype: What it binds is unknown. Since a much larger clone is just one base distant, this may be a read error.

In addition, the sample was reused for a study of T cells of mothers and their children. That work adds: Related mother-child pairs shared marginally more repertoire than unrelated pairs, though not significantly. The authors found no persistent microchimeric T cell clones.

The gene calls are TRBV6-5 and TRBJ2-1, with D possibly matching TRBD2 (6 bases). The origin of this receptor is a woman between 40 and 50 years old in good health. Sequenced: blood. As DNA, the CDR3 is TGTGCCAGCAGGGAGGGCTCTGACAATGAGCAGTTCTTC. Its protein is CASREGSDNEQFF.